This entry is about one T cell receptor (beta chain). This clone was counted a few times. Its antigen specificity is not known. No much larger clonotype is one base removed from it; base qualities were not supplied. The data derive from a study of cytomegalovirus exposure and HLA in healthy donors (dated by TCRdb to 2017 to 2019). The study in broad terms: An earlier analysis of about 530 of the donors reported around 280 Gb of sequence data and around 110 million unique TCR beta sequences obtained from around 170 million T cells. Besides the first cohort of roughly 640 subjects, a separate validation cohort made up of 90 to 150 different subjects was used. Of the roughly 400 genotyped donors, approximately 82% fell in the genetic ancestry cluster associated with self-reported Caucasian donors. Rather than using new phenotypic data, the later analysis identified candidate immune exposures from TCR beta sequences and from how often those sequences occurred across donors. Several DR-DQ haplotypes were treated as single units for association and clustering because of strong linkage in the cohort. An earlier analysis of 587 of the donors used high-throughput TCR beta sequencing to judge whether each TCR beta V gene segment behaved as functional or pseudogenic. The study used immunosequencing to profile the T cell repertoires of 666 subjects and linked those repertoires to cytomegalovirus serostatus. The study was designed to test whether signatures of past pathogen exposure could be identified by cataloging public T cell receptors. HLA typing covered class I and class II loci at four-digit resolution. A later analysis re-analyzed previously published TCR beta repertoires from 550 to 700 donors and added high-resolution HLA genotyping to study TCR occurrence patterns. All discovery cohort repertoires had been generated on a single sequencing platform. High-throughput TCR immunosequencing, statistical association of individual TCRs with disease status, and machine learning were combined to predict cytomegalovirus infection status. An early release that covered 640 HLA-typed donors contained 300 to 350 gigabases of sequencing data and tens of millions of unique TCR sequences. Among around 400 genotyped donors of the cohort, an average of roughly 230,000 unique TCR beta nucleotide sequences was sequenced per donor, of which about 18% were non-productive. In a later genetic analysis, genome-wide SNP genotypes for about 65% of the roughly 700 donors were used, and that subset was treated as a discovery cohort. Alongside the repertoire data, information on donor age, sex, ethnicity and CMV serostatus was compiled. Typing coverage differed by locus: A, B, C, DRB1 and DQB1 were typed in roughly 629-630 donors, DQA1 in about 500, DPA1 in some 610, and DPB1 in 472. Beyond this particular receptor, the publication reports: A later genetic analysis associated a missense DCLRE1C variant with V-gene and J-gene trimming of TCR beta chains, and an independent cohort replicated the association. It was suggested by the authors that the approach could potentially be generalized to other disease states and immunological phenotypes. A later genetic analysis reported fewer N-insertions in productive TCRs among donors in an Asian-associated ancestry cluster than the roughly 620-donor mean. A cluster of highly shared sequence variants was judged likely to represent a technical artifact of the sequencing pipeline. When HLA alleles, especially DR and DQ, strongly co-occurred, attributing TCR associations to individual alleles was difficult. According to a later analysis, parvovirus B19, influenza, CMV and Epstein-Barr virus appeared linked to several top co-occurrence clusters. Some IMGT-functional V segments, including TRBV6-2 and TRBV6-3, could not be told apart with the 87-base-pair reads, so those segments were excluded. Immune exposure information for the cohort was limited to CMV serostatus. In vitro tests confirmed that a few of the cytomegalovirus-associated TCR beta chains recognize cytomegalovirus antigens. In a later analysis, the rate of TCR association differed among HLA loci, with DRB1 alleles having the most associated TCRs and HLA-C alleles having the fewest. Across donors, most TCR sequences were observed very rarely, whereas some public TCRs were present in many individuals. In a later analysis, most CMV-associated TCR beta chains were found to appear HLA-restricted, with HLA associations seemingly driven largely by CMV exposure. About 15 rarely observed V segments, including chromosome 9 orphons, were excluded from the earlier analysis of about 500 of the donors because counts were too low. In both the original and validation cohorts, the classifier was reported to diagnose cytomegalovirus status with high specificity and sensitivity. A further reported finding was that TCR beta sequences accurately predicted the HLA-A and HLA-B alleles for most subjects in the first cohort. An earlier analysis of approximately 500 of the donors showed that most TCR beta V segments appeared in productive rearrangements either about 87% or about 30% of the time, which broadly matched IMGT annotations. Because HLA typing was missing for some donors at each locus, association tests included only the typed subset. Sequencing depth was assumed to be roughly uniform across donors in the presence/absence analyses, though that assumption may not hold. Linkage disequilibrium might explain the correlated functional status among segregating V segments, but an unknown experimental factor could not be ruled out. In a later analysis, HLA-associated TCR beta chains showed more clonal expansion and lower generation probabilities than non-associated chains that were equally common. Specific HLA alleles were associated with around 18,000 TCR beta sequences at a false discovery rate of 0.05 in a later analysis. In this cohort, only TCR beta chains were sequenced, and detectable features were limited by the absence of alpha or paired-chain data. The study listed 150 to 200 TCR beta chains as associated with cytomegalovirus.

Its CDR3 holds 15 amino acids, cysteine through phenylalanine. The kept DNA is CDR3 alone, 45 bases in frame from the first base. CDR1 and CDR2 (MGHRA, YSYEKL) derive from the germline V gene. V is reduced by 1 base and J by 0 bases, leaving a spacing of 10 bases between them. The library was obtained by the immunoSEQ multiplex PCR assay. For the multiplex PCR, a mixture combining 60 forward primers for TCR Vbeta segments and 13 reverse primers for TCR Jbeta segments was used. Amplification of the CDR3 region of rearranged TCR beta genes was performed with a multiplex PCR assay on genomic DNA. On the Illumina HiSeq System, the amplified TCR beta libraries were sequenced as 87-base-pair reads. As for how the authors treated the data: Across the 500 to 700 repertoires, a later analysis counted tens of millions of unique TCR beta chains, around 10 million of which were shared by at least two donors. To remove PCR and sequencing errors, raw reads were error-corrected and collapsed into unique sequences using a nearest-neighbor algorithm that merged closely related sequences. CDR3 sequences were aligned to IMGT reference sequences to assign V, D and J gene segments. For a sequence to be retained, a match of at least six nucleotides to both a V gene segment and a J gene segment was required. Rearrangements were classified as productive when the CDR3 lacked stop codons and remained in frame with V and J, and all other rearrangements were classified as non-productive. Following IMGT convention, CDR3 was defined as the stretch from the second conserved V-encoded cysteine up to the conserved J-encoded phenylalanine. In an earlier analysis of more than 550 of the donors, sequences lacking an unambiguous match to a single V gene segment were excluded. An earlier analysis of under 750 of the donors called V segments functional above 56.7% productive rearrangements and segregating when the between-donor standard deviation exceeded 5%. To diagnose cytomegalovirus status from the catalog of TCR beta chain sequences, a statistical classification framework was built. A later analysis assigned V and J genes by comparing TCR nucleotide sequences with IMGT/GENE-DB human TR gene sequences. Using the TCRdist pipeline, a later analysis assigned CDR3 sequences along with most-parsimonious VDJ recombination scenarios. In a later analysis, every TCR beta chain was defined by the combination of its CDR3 amino acid sequence and its V-gene family, and reads without a unique V-gene family were dropped. A later analysis removed nearly 600 highly shared, low-generation-probability nucleotide sequences to deal with suspected cross-contamination and a sequencing artifact. In a later analysis, a clonal expansion index for each public chain was calculated from normalized within-repertoire ranks of inferred template counts. In a later analysis, generation probabilities were computed using a VDJ recombination model fitted to out-of-frame rearrangements, and the results were checked against IGoR. In a later analysis, hypergeometric tests were used to score TCR-TCR, TCR-HLA and TCR-CMV co-occurrence, with a repertoire-size bias correction applied to TCR pairs. To estimate false discovery rates, a later analysis permuted the HLA or CMV assignments 20 times. A later analysis grouped co-occurring TCRs with DBSCAN, adding TCRdist sequence similarity when clustering within HLA-allele-positive subsets. Co-occurrence clustering excluded repertoires with fewer than 30,000 or more than 120,000 public chains, plus five with anomalous nucleotide sharing. TCRdb stores this immuneACCESS table with in-frame sequences only. Part of the clones is absent; in the studies checked, under half of the shortfall reflects unresolved V genes, and no reason is known for the rest. V and J calls and clone size come straight from that table; D and trimming were deduced from the DNA. Counted in this sample were 120,000 or so clones; around 78% of them appeared once. The ten largest make up roughly 6.1% of the sample.

In total, 600 or so healthy bone marrow donors made up the cohort. At the time of sampling, every cohort member was nominally healthy, though immune exposures that went unrecorded were likely present. The donor tested CMV seronegative and was one of the 352 seronegative cohort members. Each donor provided a peripheral blood sample, and peripheral blood mononuclear cells were used for TCR beta sequencing. Genomic DNA extraction from the blood cell samples was performed with the Qiagen DNeasy Blood Extraction Kit. The sequencing input was PBMCs. The chain is encoded by TRBV4-1 joined to TRBJ2-7; TRBD2 is a possible D gene, resting on 5 matching bases. The TCR originated in a woman aged 40-49 years in good health and CMV-seronegative. The CDR3 reads CASSQGGSVSYEQYF. The nucleotides are TGCGCCAGCAGCCAAGGGGGTAGCGTCTCCTACGAGCAGTACTTC.